The 18 T cell receptor beta chains listed next were all sequenced from one sample in a study of cytomegalovirus exposure and HLA in healthy donors. The primer mix had 60 Vbeta and 13 Jbeta primers. Generated by immunoSEQ multiplex PCR, the TCRdb table keeps only in-frame clones and is missing some. The listing records some 48,000 clones. Sequences were obtained from PBMCs. The receptors originated from a male donor in good health and CMV-seropositive.

The V gene is TRBV7-2, the J gene TRBJ2-3; 14 bases match TRBD2. Germline CDR1 SGHTA, CDR2 FQGNSA. The CDR3 has 16 residues. V was clipped by 5 bases and J by 6 bases; unmatched bases: 7. The CDR3 region is CASSGLAGGPLDTQYF. In DNA form, the CDR3 reads TGTGCCAGCAGCGGACTAGCGGGGGGACCGTTGGATACGCAGTATTTT. The variable domain in full, with the rest retrieved from reference TRBV7-2 and TRBJ2-3, is GAGVSQSPSNKVTEKGKDVELRCDPISGHTALYWYRQSLGQGLEFLIYFQGNSAPDKSGLPSDRFSAERTGGSVSTLTIQRTQQEDSAVYLCASSGLAGGPLDTQYFGPGTRLTVL.

This rearrangement joins TRBV7-6 to TRBJ1-5, with a tentative D call TRBD1 (5 bases). The CDR3 runs to 15 residues. With 0 bases removed from V and 2 bases from J, the gap between germline ends came to 8 bases. Germline V lookup: CDR1 SGHVS, CDR2 FNYEAQ. The CDR3 DNA reads TGTGCCAGCAGCTTAGCCCAGGGCGGCAATCAGCCCCAGCATTTT. This encodes CASSLAQGGNQPQHF.

V is TRBV7-2 and J is TRBJ1-1, with 7 bases identical to TRBD1. The V segment lost 6 bases and the J segment 3 bases; nucleotides outside the gene matches: 10. Germline V lookup: CDR1 SGHTA, CDR2 FQGNSA. The CDR3 contains 15 residues. The CDR3 coding sequence is TGTGCCAGCAGTCGAACAGGGGTCCGGGACACTGAAGCTTTCTTT. Its translation: CASSRTGVRDTEAFF.

This rearrangement joins TRBV4-3 to TRBJ1-1, with D hard to call. V gave up 4 bases and J gave up 4 bases, with 16 bases separating them. Germline V gene sequence: CDR1 LGHNA, CDR2 YSLEER. This CDR3 spans 15 amino acids. The CDR3 DNA reads as TGCGCCAGCAGCCCGAACCCTCGCTCGGGCACTGAAGCTTTCTTT. Translation: CASSPNPRSGTEAFF.

The CDR3 spells CASSSQGVGYGYTF. DNA for the CDR3: TGTGCCAGCAGCTCACAGGGGGTGGGCTATGGCTACACCTTC. The V gene is TRBV27, the J gene TRBJ1-2; 8 bases are a match to TRBD1. Germline V lookup: CDR1 MNHEY, CDR2 SMNVEV (reference sequence). The CDR3 totals 14 residues. Trimming removed 6 bases from V and 4 bases from J; junction bases left unmatched: 7.

The chain is built from TRBV7-8 and TRBJ1-5, with D unresolved. The germline V and J ends were trimmed by 2 bases and 4 bases, with 12 bases remaining between them. CDR3 length: 15 amino acids. Germline loops: CDR1 SGHVS, CDR2 FQNEAQ. The CDR3 DNA sequence: TGTGCCAGCAGCTTAAAGGCGCAGACTAATCAGCCCCAGCATTTT. As protein: CASSLKAQTNQPQHF.

The chain carries TRBV5-1 and TRBJ2-1; 8 nucleotides align to TRBD2. This CDR3 is built from 14 residues. After removal of 3 bases from V and 8 bases from J, the junction contained 7 bases not matched to a gene. In germline, CDR1 is SGHRS, CDR2 YFSETQ. DNA for the CDR3: TGCGCCAGCAGCTCCGGGACTAGGCTCGATGAGCAGTTCTTC. Protein product: CASSSGTRLDEQFF. Full variable domain (outside the CDR3, taken from reference TRBV5-1 and TRBJ2-1): KAGVTQTPRYLIKTRGQQVTLSCSPISGHRSVSWYQQTPGQGLQFLFEYFSETQRNKGNFPGRFSGRQFSNSRSEMNVSTLELGDSALYLCASSSGTRLDEQFFGPGTRLTVL.

The J gene is TRBJ1-5, the V gene TRBV6-1; a weak D match, TRBD1 (5 bases). The germline CDR1 and CDR2 sequences are MNHNS and SASEGT. This CDR3 spans 14 amino acids. V lost 2 bases and J 7 bases, leaving 12 bases between the germline ends. CDR3 sequence reads: CASSELGGNQPQHF. CDR3 coding DNA: TGTGCCAGCAGTGAATTGGGGGGGAACCAGCCCCAGCATTTT.

The CDR3 DNA is TGTGCCAGCTCACATAACGCGCTCCCCAGTTCGGAGCAGCCCCAGCATTTT. This codes for CASSHNALPSSEQPQHF. This chain connects TRBV18 to TRBJ1-5; D not certain. V was shortened by 4 bases and J by 7 bases, with 23 bases between the two germline ends. This CDR3 has 17 residues. The germline V gene encodes CDR1 KGHSH and CDR2 LQKENI.

This chain uses TRBV28 with TRBJ1-2; tentatively, D is TRBD1 (6 bases). Per germline, CDR1 MDHEN and CDR2 SYDVKM. The germline V and J ends were trimmed by 3 bases and 3 bases, with 11 bases remaining between them. There are 14 residues in the CDR3. The CDR3 spells CASSFTGSYYGYTF. In nucleotides, the CDR3 is TGTGCCAGCAGTTTTACAGGGTCCTACTATGGCTACACCTTC.

This rearrangement joins TRBV5-6 to TRBJ1-1, with D perhaps TRBD1 (5 bases). V lost 3 bases to trimming and J lost 2 bases, with 14 bases between them. The CDR3 is 15 residues long. The germline gives CDR1 SGHDT, CDR2 YYEEEE. CDR3 in DNA: TGTGCCAGCAGCTCCCTTTGGAGGGGAAACACTGAAGCTTTCTTT. Its protein product is CASSSLWRGNTEAFF.

The chain joins TRBV19 to TRBJ1-2; no firm D call. The germline V gene has CDR1 LNHDA and CDR2 SQIVND (reference sequence). The CDR3 sequence is 15 residues long. V dropped 1 base and J dropped 7 bases, with 16 bases sitting between them. CDR3 DNA sequence: TGTGCCAGTAGTATAGGGGCACGGGTAGCGGCTGGCTACACCTTC. Translating gives CASSIGARVAAGYTF.

The J gene is TRBJ1-1, the V gene TRBV5-1, with D unresolved. The CDR3 length is 15 residues. The V end was cut by 4 bases, the J end by 4 bases, with 17 bases between. Germline assignment: CDR1 SGHRS and CDR2 YFSETQ. CDR3 sequence reads: CASSLEGGLSTEAFF. The DNA of the CDR3 is TGCGCCAGCAGCCTGGAAGGAGGGCTGAGCACTGAAGCTTTCTTT.

The chain employs TRBV5-4 and TRBJ2-3; perhaps TRBD2 as D (7 bases). CDR1 and CDR2 from the germline V gene are SGHNT and YYREEE (reference sequence). The CDR3 has 18 residues. V was clipped by 3 bases and J by 2 bases, with 22 bases between them. CDR3: CASSSPAGAPSLTDTQYF. The CDR3 DNA reads TGTGCCAGCAGCTCACCCGCGGGGGCCCCTTCCCTCACAGATACGCAGTATTTT.

The chain combines TRBV5-4 with TRBJ2-1; 11 bases map to TRBD1. V trimming: 5 bases; J trimming: 7 bases; junction bases outside the gene matches: 8. From germline, CDR1 is SGHNT and CDR2 YYREEE (reference sequence). The CDR3 sequence is 15 residues long. CDR3 DNA: TGTGCCAGCAGATTCTCCGGGACAGGGGGAAATGAGCAGTTCTTC. This sequence encodes CASRFSGTGGNEQFF. Drawing the rest from reference TRBV5-4 and TRBJ2-1, the complete variable domain is ETGVTQSPTHLIKTRGQQVTLRCSSQSGHNTVSWYQQALGQGPQFIFQYYREEENGRGNFPPRFSGLQFPNYSSELNVNALELDDSALYLCASRFSGTGGNEQFFGPGTRLTVL.

The chain joins TRBV6-5 to TRBJ1-5; 7 bases line up with TRBD1. J lost 4 bases, V lost 7 bases, and 4 bases had no gene match. The CDR3 has 13 amino acids. Germline lookup yields CDR1 MNHEY and CDR2 SVGAGI. CDR3 nucleotides: TGTGCCAGCAAAGGACAGGTTAATCAGCCCCAGCATTTT. Protein sequence: CASKGQVNQPQHF.

This chain connects TRBV5-4 to TRBJ1-1; TRBD1 is a possible D gene (6 bases). The CDR3 runs to 13 residues. In germline, CDR1 is SGHNT, CDR2 YYREEE (reference sequence). Between the trimmed V and J ends, which lost 0 bases and 10 bases, there was a span of 13 bases. CDR3 region: CASSLGQEGGAFF. The CDR3 DNA sequence: TGTGCCAGCAGCTTGGGACAGGAAGGAGGAGCTTTCTTT.

The V call is TRBV5-3, the J call TRBJ2-7; possible D gene TRBD1, 5 bases. TRBV5-3 is an open reading frame whose function is uncertain. Between the trimmed V and J ends, which lost 3 bases and 1 base, there was a span of 32 bases. The CDR3 loop spans 21 amino acids. CDR3 in DNA: TGTGCCAGAAGCTCAAACGACAGCTATAGGGATAATGAGGTTTCGTCCTACGAGCAGTACTTC. Translating it yields CARSSNDSYRDNEVSSYEQYF.